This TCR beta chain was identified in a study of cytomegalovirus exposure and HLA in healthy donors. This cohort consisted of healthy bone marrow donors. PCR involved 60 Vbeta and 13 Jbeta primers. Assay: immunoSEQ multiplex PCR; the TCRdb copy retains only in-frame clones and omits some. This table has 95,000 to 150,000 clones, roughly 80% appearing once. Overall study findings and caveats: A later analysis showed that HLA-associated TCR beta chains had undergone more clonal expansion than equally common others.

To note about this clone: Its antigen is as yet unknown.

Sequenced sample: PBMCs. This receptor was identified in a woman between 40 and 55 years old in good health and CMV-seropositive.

CDR3 nucleotide sequence: TGTGCCAGCAACCGCGGGGGGTTCACAGATACGCAGTATTTT. Translating it yields CASNRGGFTDTQYF. This chain connects TRBV9 to TRBJ2-3; 8 nucleotides line up with TRBD2. Germline CDR1 is SGDLS and CDR2 is YYNGEE. The CDR3 is 14 amino acids. The junction had 5 bases not matched to a gene; V was cut back by 6 bases and J by 2 bases.